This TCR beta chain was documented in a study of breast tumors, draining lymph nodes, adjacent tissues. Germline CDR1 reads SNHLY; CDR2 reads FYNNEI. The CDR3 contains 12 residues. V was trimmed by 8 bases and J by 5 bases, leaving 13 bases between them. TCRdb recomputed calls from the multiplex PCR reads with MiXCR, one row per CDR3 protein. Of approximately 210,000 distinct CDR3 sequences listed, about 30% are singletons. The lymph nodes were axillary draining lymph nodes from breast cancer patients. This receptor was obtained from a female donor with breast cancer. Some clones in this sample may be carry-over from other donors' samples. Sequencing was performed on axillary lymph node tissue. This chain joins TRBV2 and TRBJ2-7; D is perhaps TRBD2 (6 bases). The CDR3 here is CASRREADEQYF. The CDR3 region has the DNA TGTGCCAGCCGCAGGGAGGCTGACGAGCAGTACTTC.